This T cell receptor beta chain appears in the sequencing data of a study of CD8+ T cells in alopecia areata. Study in general: The study gave tofacitinib for 6 to 18 months, then 6 months off drug. General study findings and limits: Many of the expanded lesional clones endured in scalp and blood while on tofacitinib. Lesional scalp, especially alopecia totalis/universalis, showed higher clonality than normal scalp.

In germline, CDR1 is LGHNA, CDR2 YSLEER. The CDR3 spans 15 residues. J was trimmed by 6 bases and V by 4 bases; bases with no gene match: 6. Reverse transcription of extracted RNA yielded cDNA, which provided the sequencing template. Assay: immunoSEQ multiplex PCR; the TCRdb copy retains only in-frame clones and omits some. The table has 150,000 to 250,000 clones, about 62% seen once; the top ten hold 5% to 6%. Treatment: oral pan-JAK inhibitor, 5-10 mg twice daily. Worth noting for this clone: The antigen is unknown.

The starting material was CD4+ T cells sorted from blood, obtained at week 24, from a patient treated with tofacitinib. This TCR came from a human donor with alopecia areata. V gene TRBV4-3 combines with J gene TRBJ2-2; 9 nucleotides align to TRBD1. CDR3 residues: CASSRGTGRAGELFF. The CDR3 nucleotides are TGCGCCAGCAGCCGCGGGACAGGGCGGGCCGGGGAGCTGTTTTTT.